This T cell receptor beta chain is drawn from a study of cytomegalovirus exposure and HLA in healthy donors. The sample holds a few counts of this clone. Its specificity is not known. Primers: 60 Vbeta forward and 13 Jbeta reverse. Here immunoSEQ multiplex PCR was the method, and the copy in TCRdb shows in-frame clones only, minus some. The data hold 80,000 or so clones, with about 9.5% observed a single time. The junction had 7 bases not matched to a gene; V was cut back by 6 bases and J by 4 bases. Germline-derived CDR1 and CDR2 are SQVTM and ANQGSEA. The CDR3 covers 14 residues. Study-wide results and caveats: In vitro assays verified that three CMV-associated chains recognized CMV antigens specifically.

The material sequenced was PBMCs. This sequence was found in a man in his 60s in good health and CMV-seropositive. The chain recombines TRBV29-1 with TRBJ1-1; 11 nucleotides agree with TRBD1. The CDR3 reads CSVGPGQGVTEAFF. CDR3 nucleotides: TGCAGCGTCGGTCCGGGACAGGGGGTCACTGAAGCTTTCTTT.